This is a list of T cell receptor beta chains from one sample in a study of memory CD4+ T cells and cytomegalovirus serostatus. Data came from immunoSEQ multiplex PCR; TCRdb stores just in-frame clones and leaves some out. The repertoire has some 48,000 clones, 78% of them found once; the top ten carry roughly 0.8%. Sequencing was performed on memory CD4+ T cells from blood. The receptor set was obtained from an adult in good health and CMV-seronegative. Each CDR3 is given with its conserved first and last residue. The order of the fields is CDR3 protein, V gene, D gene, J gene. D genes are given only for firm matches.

CDR3 protein: CASSLLWDTEAFF
V gene: TRBV11-3
D gene: .
J gene: TRBJ1-1

CDR3 protein: CASSYRNTEAFF
V gene: TRBV28
D gene: .
J gene: TRBJ1-1

CDR3 protein: CASSVGVTGVSGNTIYF
V gene: TRBV9
D gene: .
J gene: TRBJ1-3

CDR3 protein: CASSELLVNEQFF
V gene: TRBV6-1
D gene: .
J gene: TRBJ2-1

CDR3 protein: CASRRSGESREKLFF
V gene: TRBV4-1
D gene: .
J gene: TRBJ1-4

CDR3 protein: CASRNPGTSLGGELFF
V gene: TRBV28
D gene: TRBD2
J gene: TRBJ2-2

CDR3 protein: CASSPGGDAYEQYF
V gene: TRBV18
D gene: .
J gene: TRBJ2-7

CDR3 protein: CATSREASESSYEQYF
V gene: TRBV15
D gene: .
J gene: TRBJ2-7

CDR3 protein: CASSTRTSVAETQYF
V gene: TRBV5-4
D gene: TRBD2
J gene: TRBJ2-5

CDR3 protein: CATSREVGGSAETQYF
V gene: TRBV15
D gene: TRBD2
J gene: TRBJ2-5

CDR3 protein: CASTGTGGNYGYTF
V gene: TRBV2
D gene: TRBD1
J gene: TRBJ1-2

CDR3 protein: CASSTGTKETQYF
V gene: TRBV5-5
D gene: .
J gene: TRBJ2-5

CDR3 protein: CASSFGPFRRQGPTDTQYF
V gene: TRBV5-1
D gene: TRBD1
J gene: TRBJ2-3

CDR3 protein: CASSLGGTEETQYF
V gene: TRBV5-1
D gene: .
J gene: TRBJ2-5

CDR3 protein: CASSEELAGGTSSYEQYF
V gene: TRBV6-1
D gene: TRBD2
J gene: TRBJ2-7

CDR3 protein: CASRRSGGLTNEKLFF
V gene: TRBV11-2
D gene: TRBD1
J gene: TRBJ1-4

CDR3 protein: CAWKVGTGGYEQYF
V gene: TRBV30
D gene: TRBD1
J gene: TRBJ2-7

CDR3 protein: CASSYGGIPTYEQYF
V gene: TRBV6-6
D gene: .
J gene: TRBJ2-7

CDR3 protein: CASTNTDTQYF
V gene: TRBV6-1
D gene: .
J gene: TRBJ2-3

CDR3 protein: CASSPSGQDHTDTQYF
V gene: TRBV5-1
D gene: .
J gene: TRBJ2-3

CDR3 protein: CAVRGSGNTIYF
V gene: TRBV25-1
D gene: .
J gene: TRBJ1-3

CDR3 protein: CASSQDGLAGDLYNEQFF
V gene: TRBV4-1
D gene: TRBD2
J gene: TRBJ2-1

CDR3 protein: CASSLDPGGNGYTF
V gene: TRBV7-6
D gene: TRBD1
J gene: TRBJ1-2

CDR3 protein: CASSLGTVGRGPQHF
V gene: TRBV7-2
D gene: .
J gene: TRBJ1-5

CDR3 protein: CASSYGRGGDGYTF
V gene: TRBV6-5
D gene: .
J gene: TRBJ1-2

CDR3 protein: CASSPRGAHLTSTPRSTYEQYF
V gene: TRBV5-1
D gene: .
J gene: TRBJ2-7

CDR3 protein: CASSEGPTSYNEQFF
V gene: TRBV6-1
D gene: .
J gene: TRBJ2-1

CDR3 protein: CAIRDSGNTIYF
V gene: TRBV10-3
D gene: .
J gene: TRBJ1-3

CDR3 protein: CASSLRGTGNGYTF
V gene: TRBV27
D gene: TRBD1
J gene: TRBJ1-2

CDR3 protein: CASSSSGVALFF
V gene: TRBV14
D gene: .
J gene: TRBJ1-4

CDR3 protein: CATQWTSGAEQYF
V gene: TRBV6-6
D gene: TRBD2
J gene: TRBJ2-7

CDR3 protein: CASSPIERRKGYTF
V gene: TRBV11-2
D gene: .
J gene: TRBJ1-2

CDR3 protein: CATQASTAGGQYEQYF
V gene: TRBV11-2
D gene: TRBD2
J gene: TRBJ2-7

CDR3 protein: CASSISVTGELFF
V gene: TRBV19
D gene: .
J gene: TRBJ2-2

CDR3 protein: CASSIPDMSNEQYF
V gene: TRBV19
D gene: .
J gene: TRBJ2-7

CDR3 protein: CASSYRGPPSPDEQYF
V gene: TRBV6-5
D gene: .
J gene: TRBJ2-7